What follows are 25 T cell receptor beta chains derived from one specimen sequenced in a study of T cells after yellow fever vaccination. TCRdb processed the 5' RACE reads anew with MiXCR; each CDR3 protein has one entry. The top ten clones hold around 20% of a sample with 20,000 to 25,000 distinct CDR3 sequences, 5.2% of them seen once. This specimen consisted of PBMCs, either bulk or a sorted T-cell subset (CD4+, CD8+, memory, or dextramer-sorted; not recorded which), obtained more than 35 days after the first yellow fever vaccination. Receptors were obtained from a man between 18 and 35 years old who received the YFV17D yellow fever vaccine.

This clonotype was seen a few times. The chain couples TRBV7-2 to TRBJ1-1; no clear D. V was cut by 5 bases and J by 11 bases, with 21 bases left in between. The germline V gene has CDR1 SGHTA and CDR2 FQGNSA. The CDR3 sequence is 14 residues long. CDR3 DNA: TGTGCCAGCAGCCTACAGCTTGACGACCCTCGTGCTTTCTTT. It yields the protein CASSLQLDDPRAFF.

The chain uses TRBV4-1 and TRBJ1-6; no reliable D call. V dropped 3 bases and J dropped 0 bases, with 6 bases sitting between them. This CDR3 has 15 residues. The germline V gene has CDR1 MGHRA and CDR2 YSYEKL. The CDR3 is CASSHGSSYNSPLHF. CDR3 sequence (DNA): TGCGCCAGCAGCCACGGGAGCTCCTATAATTCACCCCTCCACTTT.

This clonotype was detected a few times. J is TRBJ2-1 and V is TRBV7-2, with TRBD2 matching over 8 bases. This CDR3 spans 12 amino acids. Trimming cost V 4 bases and J 9 bases; bases outside gene matches: 2. The germline V gene encodes CDR1 SGHTA and CDR2 FQGNSA. CDR3 sequence reads: CASSSRGGEQFF. The DNA for the CDR3 is TGTGCCAGCAGCTCCCGGGGGGGTGAGCAGTTCTTC.

The table lists this clonotype with many counts. This chain links TRBV12-3 or TRBV12-4 with TRBJ2-1; D is perhaps TRBD1 (6 bases). This CDR3 is built from 15 residues. V lost 3 bases and J 8 bases, leaving 17 bases between the germline ends. The CDR3 DNA is TGTGCCAGCAGTTTGGGGGCCGGAACTTGGGATGAGCAGTTCTTC. Translation: CASSLGAGTWDEQFF.

Many counts were recorded for this clonotype. The genes are TRBV7-2 and TRBJ2-5, with TRBD2 matching 8 bases. V trimming: 2 bases; J trimming: 5 bases; junction bases outside the gene matches: 13. The CDR3 loop spans 17 amino acids. From germline, CDR1 is SGHTA and CDR2 FQGNSA. The CDR3 loop is CASSLRRGAAARETQYF. The CDR3 nucleotides read TGTGCCAGCAGCTTAAGGCGGGGGGCCGCGGCTCGCGAGACCCAGTACTTC.

This clonotype occurred many times. The V call is TRBV12-3 or TRBV12-4, the J call TRBJ2-7; D uncertain. This CDR3 comprises 14 residues. The V end was cut by 1 base, the J end by 4 bases, with 11 bases between. The CDR3 loop is CASSLGMSPYEQYF. CDR3 DNA sequence: TGTGCCAGCAGTTTAGGGATGAGTCCGTACGAGCAGTACTTC.

This clonotype has ten or more counts. CDR3 residues: CAISATGTNEKLFF. The CDR3 DNA reads TGTGCCATCAGTGCTACAGGGACTAATGAAAAACTGTTTTTT. The J gene is TRBJ1-4, the V gene TRBV10-3; TRBD1 might be the D (6 bases). CDR3 size: 14 residues. Germline CDR1 and CDR2: ENHRY and SYGVKD. V lost 4 bases, J lost 2 bases, and 8 bases lay in between.

This clonotype showed up many times. V is TRBV27 and J is TRBJ1-5; TRBD1 agrees at 8 bases. The V gene end was trimmed by 4 bases and the J gene end by 5 bases; junction bases not matched to a gene: 4. The CDR3 totals 14 residues. Germline-derived CDR1 and CDR2 are MNHEY and SMNVEV (reference sequence). CDR3 nucleotides: TGTGCCAGCAGTTCTTCAGGGGGCCATCAGCCCCAGCATTTT. It translates to CASSSSGGHQPQHF.

There are many counts of this clonotype. This chain joins TRBV5-1 and TRBJ2-2, with D perhaps TRBD1 (6 bases). V lost 0 bases, J lost 2 bases, and 8 bases lay in between. Germline V gene lookup returns CDR1 SGHRS and CDR2 YFSETQ. The CDR3 loop spans 15 amino acids. The CDR3 loop is CASSLAGANTGELFF. The DNA for the CDR3 is TGCGCCAGCAGCTTGGCAGGGGCAAACACCGGGGAGCTGTTTTTT.

This clonotype has ten or more counts. This sequence joins TRBV7-2 and TRBJ2-7, with D possibly matching TRBD1 (6 bases). Germline lookup yields CDR1 SGHTA and CDR2 FQGNSA. V lost 1 base, J lost 3 bases, and 10 bases lay in between. This CDR3 is built from 14 residues. The CDR3 nucleotides are TGTGCCAGCAGCTTAGAAAGGGGGTACTACGAGCAGTACGTC. This encodes CASSLERGYYEQYV.

There are many counts of this clonotype. The CDR3 DNA reads as TGCAGCGTTGAGTCGGGCAGGGGAGAACAGGAGACCCAGTACTTC. Protein sequence: CSVESGRGEQETQYF. The chain employs TRBV29-1 and TRBJ2-5, with a tentative D call TRBD1 (6 bases). Trimming cost V 3 bases and J 5 bases, with 19 bases left between them. This CDR3 has 15 amino acids. Germline loops: CDR1 SQVTM, CDR2 ANQGSEA.

This clonotype appeared many times. The chain carries TRBV6-2 or TRBV6-3 and TRBJ2-3; no firm D call. The germline CDR1 and CDR2 sequences are MNHEY and SVGEGT. The CDR3 length is 16 residues. V lost 8 bases and J 1 base, leaving 19 bases between the germline ends. CDR3 protein: CASRFRSSLGTDTQYF. The CDR3 nucleotides are TGTGCCAGCCGCTTTCGGAGCTCGTTGGGCACAGATACGCAGTATTTT.

This clonotype was picked up many times. The chain carries TRBV7-2 and TRBJ2-5, with D unclear. The germline V and J ends were trimmed by 4 bases and 5 bases, with 14 bases remaining between them. Per the germline V gene, CDR1 is SGHTA and CDR2 is FQGNSA. The CDR3 contains 14 residues. In DNA, the CDR3 is TGTGCCAGCAGCTCACGTAGGGATGGGGAGACCCAGTACTTC. This encodes CASSSRRDGETQYF.

This clonotype was counted many times. This chain links TRBV29-1 with TRBJ1-1; 7 positions match TRBD1. V shed 0 bases and J 6 bases; nucleotides not matched to a gene: 13. The germline V gene encodes CDR1 SQVTM and CDR2 ANQGSEA. The CDR3 is 16 amino acids. Written as DNA, the CDR3 is TGCAGCGTTGAAGAGTGGAGGGCAGGGGGAAAATCTGAAGCTTTCTTT. Protein product: CSVEEWRAGGKSEAFF.

This clonotype was recorded at least ten times. A junction boundary mismatches the germline segment, possibly from a read error. V and J are TRBV7-6 and TRBJ2-1; possibly TRBD2 for D (7 bases). Per germline, CDR1 SGHVS and CDR2 FNYEAQ. CDR3 length equals 14 residues. The CDR3: CASSLEGGVSPNIF. CDR3 sequence (DNA): TGTGCCAGCAGCTTAGAGGGGGGGGTTAGCCCGAATATCTTC.

This clonotype has at least ten counts. The chain links TRBV12-3 or TRBV12-4 to TRBJ2-1, with 7 bases aligning to TRBD2. The CDR3 spans 12 residues. V was pared by 7 bases and J by 9 bases, with 6 bases of the junction left unmatched. CDR3 sequence: CASNPGGSEQFF. The CDR3 DNA reads TGTGCCAGCAATCCCGGGGGGTCTGAGCAGTTCTTC.

This clonotype was observed many times. V is TRBV18 and J is TRBJ2-2, with 8 bases aligning to TRBD1. The CDR3 extends over 16 amino acids. Germline lookup yields CDR1 KGHSH and CDR2 LQKENI. The junction had 7 bases not matched to a gene; V was cut back by 0 bases and J by 7 bases. CDR3 nucleotide sequence: TGTGCCAGCTCACCACCGGACAGGGCATTAATCGGGGAGCTGTTTTTT. Translation gives CASSPPDRALIGELFF.

This clonotype was picked up many times. Its ends do not fully match the called genes, so a read error is possible. This chain joins TRBV7-7 and TRBJ2-1, with 11 bases lining up with TRBD2. Germline lookup yields CDR1 SSHAT and CDR2 FNYEAQ (reference sequence). The CDR3 has 15 residues. The CDR3 DNA is TGTGCTAGCAGCTCCAATAGCGGGGGGGTTAATGAGCAGTTCTTC. It specifies CASSSNSGGVNEQFF. The whole variable domain, filled in from reference TRBV7-7 and TRBJ2-1, reads GAGVSQSPRYKVTKRGQDVTLRCDPISSHATLYWYQQALGQGPEFLTYFNYEAQPDKSGLPSDRFSAERPEGSISTLTIQRTEQRDSAMYRCASSSNSGGVNEQFFGPGTRLTVL.

With regard to this clonotype: One end of the junction is discordant with germline, which a read error may explain. This chain connects TRBV20-1 to TRBJ2-6; 9 bases agree with TRBD1. The germline gives CDR1 DFQATT, CDR2 SNEGSKA (reference sequence). The CDR3 extends over 17 amino acids. The CDR3 is CCARGQGQGSGANVLTF. The CDR3 bases are TGCTGTGCTAGGGGCCAGGGACAGGGCTCTGGGGCCAACGTCCTGACTTTC.

This clonotype has ten or more counts. The rearrangement uses TRBV18 and TRBJ2-3; 10 positions match TRBD2. The germline V gene encodes CDR1 KGHSH and CDR2 LQKENI. V lost 0 bases to trimming and J lost 4 bases; unmatched junction nucleotides: 1. CDR3 length: 15 amino acids. The DNA for the CDR3 is TGTGCCAGCTCACCACCCCTAGCGGGGGCAGATACGCAGTATTTT. It specifies CASSPPLAGADTQYF.

This clonotype was seen repeatedly, ten times or more. This chain joins TRBV29-1 and TRBJ1-2; D ambiguous. The CDR3 is 13 amino acids. Per germline, CDR1 SQVTM and CDR2 ANQGSEA. V lost 4 bases and J 8 bases, leaving 17 bases between the germline ends. CDR3 DNA: TGCAGCGTTGGAGGCGGGGTAAAGTGGGGCTACACCTTC. Its translation is CSVGGGVKWGYTF.

This clonotype was counted many times. The chain uses TRBV6-5 and TRBJ1-2; D uncertain. There are 12 residues in the CDR3. The V gene lost 0 bases and the J gene lost 2 bases, with 1 base spanning the gap. Germline assignment: CDR1 MNHEY and CDR2 SVGAGI. The CDR3 protein is CASSYSNYGYTF. CDR3 DNA sequence: TGTGCCAGCAGTTACTCCAACTATGGCTACACCTTC.

There are many counts of this clonotype. J is TRBJ1-2 and V is TRBV20-1, with 8 bases that match TRBD1. The CDR3 runs to 13 residues. Germline V gene sequence: CDR1 DFQATT, CDR2 SNEGSKA (reference sequence). Trimming at V came to 4 bases and at J to 8 bases, leaving 9 bases not matched to a gene. Written as DNA, the CDR3 is TGCAGTGCTACATCCGGGACAGGATCCGGCTACACCTTC. Translating it yields CSATSGTGSGYTF.

This clonotype was observed at least ten times. The chain employs TRBV28 and TRBJ1-6; TRBD1 matches 7 bases. This CDR3 spans 19 amino acids. J gave up 2 bases and V 4 bases, and 14 bases lay outside the gene matches. Germline assignment: CDR1 MDHEN and CDR2 SYDVKM. CDR3 loop: CASSSRGFRRRTYNSPLHF. The CDR3 DNA is TGTGCCAGCAGTTCCAGGGGGTTTAGGAGGAGAACCTATAATTCACCCCTCCACTTT.

This clonotype has ten or more counts. J is TRBJ2-1 and V is TRBV28, with TRBD2 matching over 8 bases. CDR1 and CDR2 from the germline V gene are MDHEN and SYDVKM. J lost 8 bases, V lost 6 bases, and 15 bases had no gene match. The length of the CDR3 is 16 residues. The CDR3 loop reads CASRRPGGFLVDEQFF. CDR3 sequence (DNA): TGTGCCAGCAGACGACCGGGGGGGTTTTTGGTCGATGAGCAGTTCTTC.